These T cell receptor beta chains were read from a single sample in a study of blood T cell repertoires in COVID-19. Only in-frame clones appear in the TCRdb table, and some are missing; sequencing was by immunoSEQ multiplex PCR. The sample contains around 370,000 clones, nearly 90% of which appear only once. Specimen: peripheral blood. The receptors stem from a man aged 18 to 29 with active or convalescent COVID-19. Each CDR3 is given without its conserved first and last residue.

V gene	CDR3 length	J gene	CDR3 protein
TRBV24-1	13	TRBJ2-3	ATSAPRRDSDTQY
TRBV3-1/TRBV3-2	14	TRBJ2-3	ASSQKTGGSTDTQY
TRBV24-1	18	TRBJ1-6	ATSDLQSRQGFAYNSPLH
TRBV7-9	11	TRBJ2-3	ASSLLSADTQY
TRBV4-3	13	TRBJ1-2	ASSQAIGEDYGYT
TRBV2	11	TRBJ1-2	ASSSGQGYGYT
TRBV19	14	TRBJ2-1	ASRNPGTTSIDEQF
TRBV18	12	TRBJ1-2	ASSPTGGSYGYT
TRBV18	14	TRBJ2-2	ASSLPGQGLTGELF
TRBV12-3/TRBV12-4	10	TRBJ2-1	ASSFRYNEQF
TRBV14	13	TRBJ2-5	ASSQWSGLVETQY
TRBV3-1/TRBV3-2	14	TRBJ1-3	ASSRGTTISGNTIY
TRBV3-1/TRBV3-2	11	TRBJ1-1	ASSQVDRGEAF
TRBV7-6	13	TRBJ2-1	ASRGGLAGYNEQF
TRBV28	12	TRBJ2-1	ASSPRGPYNEQF
TRBV19	13	TRBJ1-5	ASSISSRRQAAQH
TRBV7-3	11	TRBJ1-1	ASSSGQNAEAF
TRBV25-1	12	TRBJ1-5	ASSRSEGRQPQH
TRBV7-9	10	TRBJ2-7	ASRTASYEQY
TRBV7-6	11	TRBJ1-1	ASRPGGATEAF
TRBV7-2	11	TRBJ1-3	ASSLGRLDTIY
TRBV27	14	TRBJ2-4	ASSSRLGLARDIQY
TRBV7-6	9	TRBJ1-1	ASKGTGEAF
TRBV27	11	TRBJ2-7	ASTYRGGYEQY
TRBV28	11	TRBJ1-6	ASNTGGWSPLH
TRBV14	14	TRBJ2-7	ASSQGWREGIYEQY
TRBV5-1	12	TRBJ2-2	ASSLFRSDGELF
TRBV20-1	10	TRBJ1-1	SASKGSTEAF
TRBV4-2	15	TRBJ1-2	ASSQLIQGSVDYGYT
TRBV7-6	15	TRBJ2-2	ASSLVLAGVSVGELF
TRBV3-1/TRBV3-2	13	TRBJ1-4	ASSPYGTGVRGLF
TRBV18	14	TRBJ1-5	ASSPKETGSNQPQH
TRBV25-1	15	TRBJ2-7	ASSEYLLGQSSYEQY
TRBV5-4	12	TRBJ2-7	ASSPGGKTYEQY
TRBV9	12	TRBJ1-6	ASSGRQGVAPLH
TRBV4-3	15	TRBJ2-1	ASSQAELAGAYNEQF
TRBV3-1/TRBV3-2	15	TRBJ2-7	ASSHRGLAGGPDEQY